A single sample gave rise to the 9 T cell receptor beta chains below, sequenced in a study of blood T cell repertoires in COVID-19. Profiled with immunoSEQ multiplex PCR; TCRdb holds only in-frame clones, not every one. The data contain approximately 140,000 clones, roughly 87% of them singletons. The sequenced material came from peripheral blood. All receptors derive from a woman aged 60 to 75 with active or convalescent COVID-19.

This rearrangement joins TRBV7-9 to TRBJ2-1; 9 bases agree with TRBD2. Germline lookup yields CDR1 SEHNR and CDR2 FQNEAQ (reference sequence). The CDR3 spans 15 residues. After removal of 1 base from V and 4 bases from J, the junction contained 2 bases not matched to a gene. The CDR3 spells CASSLVSGGYNEQFF. DNA for the CDR3: TGTGCCAGCAGCTTAGTTAGCGGGGGATACAATGAGCAGTTCTTC.

The chain recombines TRBV11-2 with TRBJ2-1, with 12 bases matching TRBD1. The V gene's germline CDR1 is SGHAT and CDR2 FQNNGV. The CDR3 has 19 residues. V lost 5 bases, J lost 0 bases, and 11 bases stayed unmatched. The CDR3 DNA reads TGTGCCAGCAGCGGAACCGGGACAGGGGGCGTTAGCTCCTACAATGAGCAGTTCTTC. It specifies CASSGTGTGGVSSYNEQFF. Complete variable domain (other parts from reference TRBV11-2 and TRBJ2-1): EAGVAQSPRYKIIEKRQSVAFWCNPISGHATLYWYQQILGQGPKLLIQFQNNGVVDDSQLPKDRFSAERLKGVDSTLKIQPAKLEDSAVYLCASSGTGTGGVSSYNEQFFGPGTRLTVL.

The chain carries TRBV10-3 and TRBJ1-2; 7 bases agree with TRBD1. The CDR3 is made up of 15 amino acids. Germline lookup yields CDR1 ENHRY and CDR2 SYGVKD. J lost 5 bases, V lost 6 bases, and 12 bases had no gene match. The CDR3 DNA sequence: TGTGCCATCAGCGAATTCCAGGGGGAGGATTATGGCTACACCTTC. This gives the protein CAISEFQGEDYGYTF.

The genes are TRBV7-3 and TRBJ1-1, with unresolved D. Germline loops: CDR1 SGHTA, CDR2 FQGTGA. The V gene lost 3 bases and the J gene lost 1 base, with 6 bases spanning the gap. This CDR3 region has 13 residues. The CDR3 DNA reads as TGTGCCAGCAGCTTCTCACAGAACACTGAAGCTTTCTTT. This gives the protein CASSFSQNTEAFF.

V is TRBV9 and J is TRBJ1-4, with D maybe TRBD1 (5 bases). The V end was cut by 3 bases, the J end by 3 bases, with 12 bases between. This CDR3 contains 15 residues. CDR1 is SGDLS, CDR2 YYNGEE, per germline. The CDR3 DNA reads TGTGCCAGCAGCGCCCAGGAGGGGCCTAATGAAAAACTGTTTTTT. Protein sequence: CASSAQEGPNEKLFF.

A few counts support this clone. The gene calls are TRBV9 and TRBJ1-4; 8 bases are a match to TRBD1. J lost 3 bases, V lost 5 bases, and 12 bases had no gene match. This CDR3 is built from 17 residues. Germline assignment: CDR1 SGDLS and CDR2 YYNGEE. CDR3 residues: CASSGNAGQGANEKLFF. For the CDR3, the DNA is TGTGCCAGCAGTGGTAACGCCGGACAGGGAGCTAATGAAAAACTGTTTTTT.

Here the CDR3 reads CASRLTGAYEQYF. In DNA form, the CDR3 reads TGTGCCAGCAGGTTGACAGGGGCCTACGAGCAGTACTTC. V usage is TRBV12-3 or TRBV12-4 and J usage is TRBJ2-7; 8 positions agree with TRBD1. This CDR3 comprises 13 residues. The J segment lost 2 bases and the V segment lost 6 bases, leaving 3 bases of the junction unmatched.

The V gene is TRBV28, the J gene TRBJ1-5; perhaps TRBD1 as D (6 bases). This CDR3 contains 16 residues. CDR1 and CDR2 from the germline V gene are MDHEN and SYDVKM. With 4 bases removed from V and 1 base from J, the gap between germline ends came to 14 bases. Written as DNA, the CDR3 is TGTGCCAGCAGTTCTCCGGGACAAACCAGCAATCAGCCCCAGCATTTT. Its translation is CASSSPGQTSNQPQHF.

The chain uses TRBV7-6 and TRBJ2-7, with 7 bases lining up with TRBD1. The CDR3 is 15 amino acids. V shed 1 base and J 5 bases; nucleotides not matched to a gene: 8. Germline V gene lookup returns CDR1 SGHVS and CDR2 FNYEAQ. This CDR3 reads CASSLDEQGSNEQYF. The CDR3 region has the DNA TGTGCCAGCAGCTTAGATGAACAGGGGAGCAACGAGCAGTACTTC.